These 21 T cell receptor beta chains came from one sample sequenced in a study of radiotherapy plus CTLA-4 blockade in lung cancer. Sequencing was performed with immunoSEQ multiplex PCR; in TCRdb, only in-frame clones are kept and a portion is missing. Among tens of thousands of clones listed, around 76% were seen once. The sequenced sample was peripheral blood, obtained from a patient treated with radiotherapy plus ipilimumab. Every receptor here comes from a human donor with non-small cell lung cancer whose response to radiotherapy plus ipilimumab could not be evaluated. Some clones in this sample may be carry-over from other donors' samples.

V gene TRBV28 combines with J gene TRBJ1-2; 10 bases align to TRBD1. The J segment lost 5 bases and the V segment lost 5 bases, leaving 5 bases of the junction unmatched. Germline CDR1 is MDHEN and CDR2 is SYDVKM. The length of the CDR3 is 14 residues. CDR3 nucleotide sequence: TGTGCCAGCAGTCCCCCGGGACAGGGGTATGGCTACACCTTC. This translates into CASSPPGQGYGYTF.

The rearrangement uses TRBV19 and TRBJ2-7, with 10 bases that match TRBD1. The CDR3 runs 15 residues. Germline CDR1 LNHDA, CDR2 SQIVND (reference sequence). The trim removed 1 base at V and 2 bases at J, leaving 2 bases unmatched. The CDR3 protein is CASSIGGQGTYEQYF. DNA of the CDR3: TGTGCCAGTAGTATAGGGGGACAGGGGACCTACGAGCAGTACTTC.

This clone was observed at least ten times. V and J are TRBV9 and TRBJ2-7; 9 nucleotides match TRBD2. V dropped 0 bases and J dropped 3; count of bases not matched to a gene: 7. CDR3 length: 16 amino acids. Germline lookup yields CDR1 SGDLS and CDR2 YYNGEE. The CDR3 loop reads CASSVATSGSYYEQYF. CDR3 DNA sequence: TGTGCCAGCAGCGTAGCCACTAGCGGGTCCTACTACGAGCAGTACTTC.

This rearrangement joins TRBV5-1 to TRBJ2-3, with 9 bases that match TRBD1. The V gene end was trimmed by 4 bases and the J gene end by 4 bases; junction bases not matched to a gene: 4. The length of the CDR3 is 14 residues. From germline, CDR1 is SGHRS and CDR2 YFSETQ. The CDR3 DNA sequence: TGCGCCAGCAGCGCGGACAGGGGCGCAGATACGCAGTATTTT. This translates into CASSADRGADTQYF.

The rearrangement links TRBV5-1 to TRBJ2-7; tentative D call: TRBD2 (7 bases). The germline V gene encodes CDR1 SGHRS and CDR2 YFSETQ. The germline V and J ends were trimmed by 7 bases and 0 bases, with 14 bases remaining between them. The CDR3 runs 14 residues. CDR3 loop: CASGRGGRSYEQYF. For the CDR3, the DNA is TGCGCCAGCGGTAGGGGGGGTCGCTCCTACGAGCAGTACTTC.

This sequence joins TRBV27 and TRBJ1-2; 9 bases are shared with TRBD1. The CDR3 has 13 amino acids. V was pared by 8 bases and J by 0 bases, with 1 base of the junction left unmatched. Looked up from germline, CDR1 is MNHEY and CDR2 is SMNVEV (reference sequence). This CDR3 reads CASRQGANYGYTF. In nucleotides, the CDR3 is TGTGCCAGCCGACAGGGGGCTAACTATGGCTACACCTTC.

This chain links TRBV5-6 with TRBJ2-5; a possible D gene is TRBD1 (7 bases). Trimming removed 8 bases at V and 5 bases at J, with 28 bases between. Germline V lookup: CDR1 SGHDT, CDR2 YYEEEE. The CDR3 is 17 residues long. CDR3 amino acids: CASEAGGRTLMEETQYF. The CDR3 bases are TGTGCCAGTGAAGCAGGGGGGCGAACCCTCATGGAGGAGACCCAGTACTTC.

This rearrangement joins TRBV2 to TRBJ2-2, with a possible D match to TRBD1 (6 bases). The V gene lost 5 bases and the J gene lost 3 bases, with 10 bases spanning the gap. Germline assignment: CDR1 SNHLY and CDR2 FYNNEI. This CDR3 has 14 residues. CDR3 region: CASSTGPDTGELFF. The CDR3, as DNA: TGTGCCAGCAGTACAGGGCCGGACACCGGGGAGCTGTTTTTT.

The V and J genes are TRBV7-2 and TRBJ1-1, with 10 bases matching TRBD1. This CDR3 has 16 residues. V trimming: 5 bases; J trimming: 0 bases; junction bases outside the gene matches: 6. The V gene's germline CDR1 is SGHTA and CDR2 FQGNSA. The CDR3 nucleotides are TGTGCCAGCAGCCCATGGACAGGGGGGTTGAACACTGAAGCTTTCTTT. Residues: CASSPWTGGLNTEAFF.

The chain carries TRBV7-2 and TRBJ2-3; D is possibly TRBD1 (6 bases). The CDR3 extends over 16 amino acids. Germline CDR1 and CDR2: SGHTA and FQGNSA. V was cut by 7 bases and J by 0 bases, with 17 bases left in between. Here the CDR3 reads CASTSSGQTSTDTQYF. Here the CDR3 DNA reads TGTGCCAGCACTTCTTCCGGACAGACTAGCACAGATACGCAGTATTTT.

V usage is TRBV15 and J usage is TRBJ2-7, with D perhaps TRBD1 (6 bases). This CDR3 is 14 amino acids long. V was clipped by 0 bases and J by 3 bases, with 9 bases between them. The germline V gene has CDR1 LNHNV and CDR2 YYDKDF (reference sequence). For the CDR3, the DNA is TGTGCCACCAGCAGAGACCGACAGGACTACGAGCAGTACTTC. It specifies CATSRDRQDYEQYF.

V and J are TRBV25-1 and TRBJ1-1, with D unresolved. From germline, CDR1 is MGHDK and CDR2 SYGVNS. The germline V and J ends were trimmed by 2 bases and 2 bases, with 9 bases remaining between them. CDR3 length equals 14 residues. CDR3 DNA sequence: TGTGCCAGCAGTGAACGCCTAGATAACACTGAAGCTTTCTTT. Translating it yields CASSERLDNTEAFF. Full variable domain (rest looked up from reference TRBV25-1 and TRBJ1-1): EADIYQTPRYLVIGTGKKITLECSQTMGHDKMYWYQQDPGMELHLIHYSYGVNSTEKGDLSSESTVSRIRTEHFPLTLESARPSHTSQYLCASSERLDNTEAFFGQGTRLTVV.

The sample holds a few counts of this clone. The CDR3 region has the DNA TGTGCCAGCAGCTTACGGACAGGGGGGGATCAGCCCCAGCATTTT. It is translated as CASSLRTGGDQPQHF. The chain uses TRBV7-2 and TRBJ1-5, with 10 bases that match TRBD1. Unmatched junction bases numbered 3, after V lost 2 bases and J lost 5 bases. This CDR3 is built from 15 residues. Germline lookup yields CDR1 SGHTA and CDR2 FQGNSA.

The chain combines TRBV5-1 with TRBJ2-2; tentative D call: TRBD1 (5 bases). There are 15 residues in the CDR3. CDR1 is SGHRS and CDR2 is YFSETQ in the germline V gene. V lost 4 bases and J 2 bases, leaving 12 bases between the germline ends. CDR3 sequence reads: CASSLETANTGELFF. CDR3 nucleotide sequence: TGCGCCAGCAGCCTAGAGACAGCAAACACCGGGGAGCTGTTTTTT.

This chain uses TRBV28 with TRBJ1-4, with D perhaps matching TRBD1 (5 bases). V was clipped by 5 bases and J by 5 bases, with 15 bases between them. Germline V gene lookup returns CDR1 MDHEN and CDR2 SYDVKM. The CDR3 runs 15 residues. CDR3 sequence: CASSPGGGTNEKLFF. CDR3 nucleotides: TGTGCCAGCAGTCCCGGGGGAGGAACAAATGAAAAACTGTTTTTT.

A single count supports this clone. The chain uses TRBV5-1 and TRBJ1-4; 8 bases fit TRBD1. This CDR3 contains 14 residues. J was trimmed by 7 bases and V by 2 bases; bases with no gene match: 4. Germline V CDR1 and CDR2: SGHRS, YFSETQ. The CDR3: CASSFGQGREKLFF. CDR3 nucleotide sequence: TGCGCCAGCAGCTTCGGACAGGGCCGTGAAAAACTGTTTTTT.

The J gene is TRBJ2-1, the V gene TRBV5-1; 10 bases match TRBD1. Germline values: CDR1 SGHRS, CDR2 YFSETQ. This CDR3 is built from 15 residues. Trimming at V came to 6 bases and at J to 8 bases, leaving 11 bases not matched to a gene. As DNA, the CDR3 is TGCGCCAGCACCGGGAGAGGACAGGGGGTGGATGAGCAGTTCTTC. Translated, it gives CASTGRGQGVDEQFF.

With respect to this clone: The germline gene is not matched at one end of the junction; a read error may be the cause. The chain employs TRBV7-7 and TRBJ2-5, with 8 positions matching TRBD2. CDR1 and CDR2 (germline): SSHAT, FNYEAQ (reference sequence). CDR3 length: 17 amino acids. Written as DNA, the CDR3 is TGTGCTAGCAGCTTACGATATAGCGGGGTGCTCCAAGAGACCCAGTACTTC. Protein sequence: CASSLRYSGVLQETQYF.

This rearrangement joins TRBV5-1 to TRBJ1-1, with 8 bases fitting TRBD1. Germline trimming cut 1 base from V and 3 bases from J; bases unmatched to any gene: 5. Germline V lookup: CDR1 SGHRS, CDR2 YFSETQ. The CDR3 has 15 residues. The DNA for the CDR3 is TGCGCCAGCAGCTTGTTCTCAGGGGGCTACACTGAAGCTTTCTTT. Protein product: CASSLFSGGYTEAFF.

The rearrangement links TRBV28 to TRBJ2-7; 9 nucleotides line up with TRBD1. Germline-derived CDR1 and CDR2 are MDHEN and SYDVKM. The CDR3 contains 15 residues. V shed 7 bases and J 0 bases; nucleotides not matched to a gene: 7. CDR3 sequence reads: CASTFGTGSSYEQYF. Written as DNA, the CDR3 is TGTGCCAGCACCTTCGGGACAGGGAGCTCCTACGAGCAGTACTTC.

To note about this clone: Distinct nucleotide sequences in the sample also encode this CDR3. The genes are TRBV18 and TRBJ1-2; TRBD1 matches 7 bases. This CDR3 has 13 residues. Trimming took 3 bases from V and 2 from J; bases not matched to a gene: 0. Germline V CDR1 and CDR2: KGHSH, LQKENI. The CDR3 DNA follows: TGTGCCAGCTCACCGGACAGGAACTATGGCTACACCTTC. Its protein product is CASSPDRNYGYTF.